Listed below are T cell receptor beta chains from one sample, sequenced in a study of CD8+CD57+ T cells in acquired aplastic anemia. TCRdb reprocessed the reads with MiXCR, giving one entry per CDR3 protein. The table has a few hundred thousand distinct CDR3 sequences, approximately 57% seen once. Material for sequencing was sorted CD4+, CD8+, or CD8+CD57+ T cells (not recorded which) from PBMCs. These receptors were obtained from a human donor in good health. Each CDR3 is given with its conserved first and last residue. Fields, in order: V gene, D gene, clone size, J gene, CDR3 DNA, CDR3 protein. A D gene is named only where the DNA matches it firmly. Some rows mark clone size as missing; the rest say once, few, many or name a class of expanded clone.

TRBV2	NA	NA	TRBJ2-7	TGTGCCAGCAGTGTTAGCAGGGTCGGCGAGCAGTACTTC	CASSVSRVGEQYF
TRBV10-3	NA	NA	TRBJ2-2	TGTGCCATCAGTCGACTAGGGTTTGGCGGGGAGCTGTTTTTT	CAISRLGFGGELFF
TRBV11-2	NA	NA	TRBJ2-5	TGTGCCAGCAGCATAGACGGGGTGGAGACCCAGTACTTC	CASSIDGVETQYF
TRBV10-3	NA	NA	TRBJ1-1	TGTGCCATCAGATGGGGGGCAGGGGATATGAACACTGAAGCTTTCTTT	CAIRWGAGDMNTEAFF
TRBV10-1	NA	NA	TRBJ2-3	TGCGCCAGCAGAAAACTCACAGATACGCAGTACTTT	CASRKLTDTQYF
TRBV5-1	NA	NA	TRBJ1-1	TGCGCCAGCAGCTTGGCAGGGGTACCTGAAGCTTTCTTT	CASSLAGVPEAFF
TRBV5-1	NA	many	TRBJ1-1	TGCGCCAGCAGCTTGGGACCGGGAATGAACACTGAAGCTTTCTTT	CASSLGPGMNTEAFF
TRBV5-5	NA	NA	TRBJ2-5	TGTGCCAGCAGCTTGTGGGCGGGGTTAGAGACCCAGTACTTC	CASSLWAGLETQYF
TRBV19	NA	NA	TRBJ1-4	TGTGCCAGTAGTGCGGACAGCTCAACTAATGAAAAACTGTTTTTT	CASSADSSTNEKLFF
TRBV27	NA	many	TRBJ2-3	TGTGCCAGCAGTTGGGTCGGGGGCACAGATACGCAGTATTTT	CASSWVGGTDTQYF
TRBV12-3/TRBV12-4	TRBD1	many	TRBJ1-1	TGTGCCAGCAGCCCATGGGGACAGAAGAACACTGAAGCTTTCTTT	CASSPWGQKNTEAFF
TRBV19	NA	NA	TRBJ2-1	TGTGCCAGTAGCGACAGGAGTAACTACAATGAGCAGTTCTTC	CASSDRSNYNEQFF
TRBV10-3	TRBD2	NA	TRBJ2-1	TGTGCCATCAGTGACCTAGCGGGGGAGTTCTTC	CAISDLAGEFF
TRBV27	NA	NA	TRBJ2-1	TGTGCCAGCAGTTTATGGGCGCCTTCGAACACAGATACGCAGTTCTTC	CASSLWAPSNTDTQFF
TRBV25-1	TRBD2	NA	TRBJ2-1	TGTGCCAGCAGACATGCGGGGACTAGCTCCTACAATGAGCAGTTCTTC	CASRHAGTSSYNEQFF
TRBV14	TRBD2	NA	TRBJ2-7	TGTGCCAGCAGCACGAGCGGGAGGGCCTACGAGCAGTACTTC	CASSTSGRAYEQYF
TRBV6-4	NA	NA	TRBJ2-2	TGTGCCAGCAGTGTAACGGGGGCGGACACCGGGGAGCTGTTTTTT	CASSVTGADTGELFF
TRBV19	NA	NA	TRBJ1-1	TGTGCCAGTAGTATAGATCCAGTGAACACTGAAGCTTTCTTT	CASSIDPVNTEAFF
TRBV7-9	TRBD2	few	TRBJ2-6	TGTGCCAGCAGCCGCGACGTGGGGGCGGGGGGAGGGGCCAACGTCCTGACTTTC	CASSRDVGAGGGANVLTF
TRBV5-1	TRBD1	NA	TRBJ1-1	TGCGCCAGCAGCGACCGGGACAGGGATTACACTGAAGCTTTCTTT	CASSDRDRDYTEAFF
TRBV9	NA	NA	TRBJ1-2	TGTGCCAGCAGCCCCCAAAGTGGCTACACCTTC	CASSPQSGYTF
TRBV20-1	NA	NA	TRBJ2-2	TGCAGTGCTAGGAGTGTCCGAAACACCGGGGAGCTGTTTTTT	CSARSVRNTGELFF